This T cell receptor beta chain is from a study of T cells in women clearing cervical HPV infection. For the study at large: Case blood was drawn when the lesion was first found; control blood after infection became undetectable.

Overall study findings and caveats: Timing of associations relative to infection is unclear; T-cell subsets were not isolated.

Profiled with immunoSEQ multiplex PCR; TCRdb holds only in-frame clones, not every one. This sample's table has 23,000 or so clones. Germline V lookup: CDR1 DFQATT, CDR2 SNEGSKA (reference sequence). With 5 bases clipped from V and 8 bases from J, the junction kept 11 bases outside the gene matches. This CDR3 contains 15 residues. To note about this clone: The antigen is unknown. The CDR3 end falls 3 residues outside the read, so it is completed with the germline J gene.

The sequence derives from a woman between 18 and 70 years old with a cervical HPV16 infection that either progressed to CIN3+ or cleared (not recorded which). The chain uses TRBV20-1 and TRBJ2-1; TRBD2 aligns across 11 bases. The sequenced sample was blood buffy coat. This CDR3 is CSAGGTSGTRDEQFF. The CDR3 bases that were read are TGCAGTGCTGGAGGGACTAGCGGAACTAGGGATGAG.